This T cell receptor beta chain was sequenced during a study of OX40 agonist ivuxolimab in advanced cancers. Background for the entire study: Ivuxolimab was an agonistic, fully human IgG2 monoclonal antibody directed against OX40 (CD134), a costimulatory receptor. Intravenous ivuxolimab was administered to patients every 2 weeks at six dose levels: 0.01, 0.1, 0.3, 1.5, 3 and 10 mg/kg. Among the roughly 50 dose-escalation patients, around 19 had hepatocellular carcinoma, approximately 15 melanoma, 9 renal cell carcinoma and 9 head and neck cancer. In the dose-escalation cohort, 82.7% of patients were male, and the mean age was approximately 60 years, with a range of about 20 to 79. Prior anti-PD-1, anti-PD-L1 or anti-CTLA-4 therapy was permitted, and 40% to 50% of dose-escalation patients had received checkpoint inhibitors. Partial responses occurred in three dose-escalation patients: two with cutaneous melanoma and one with hepatocellular carcinoma. Peripheral TCRbeta sequencing was intended to test whether TCR sequence diversity was altered and clonal T-cell expansion was caused by ivuxolimab. The paper covers the monotherapy dose-escalation part of the phase I ivuxolimab trial, which included N = 52 patients. Study-level results and caveats: The antigen specificity of the clonally expanded peripheral T cells was not determined. In partial responders in the 0.1-3.0 mg/kg groups, normalized peripheral clonal expansion was found to be among the lowest, especially among CD8+ T cells. Clonal expansion of both CD4+ and CD8+ blood T cells was observed from baseline to week 6 at doses 0.1 to 3.0 mg/kg. Low levels of normalized T-cell clonal expansion were also seen in some patients who did not respond. After ivuxolimab, more expanded clones were found on average in CD8+ T cells than in CD4+ T cells.

This clone has only one observation. The antigen this receptor binds is unknown. Base qualities are not provided; no much larger clone lies one nucleotide away. Genomic DNA was isolated from the sorted cells so that the TCRbeta CDR3 region could be sequenced. The immunoSEQ Assay was used for sequencing of TCRbeta CDR3 regions. Not all clones reach the TCRdb copy of this immuneACCESS table, which keeps in-frame sequences only. Checked studies attribute under half of the gap to unresolved V genes and leave the rest unexplained. Here the sample has under 150,000 clones; 90% occur a single time. In total, the top ten clones hold 0.95% to 1.4% of the sample. Patients with autoimmune disease history or receiving systemic immunosuppression were excluded from the trial. Peripheral blood for TCR sequencing was collected from all dose cohorts at baseline, on cycle 4 day 1, and on cycle 7 day 1. The samples were taken from a phase I, first-in-human, multicenter, open-label dose-escalation trial of ivuxolimab. Adults with locally advanced or metastatic melanoma, renal cell carcinoma, hepatocellular carcinoma or head and neck squamous cell carcinoma were enrolled in the trial. Before TCR sequencing, CD4+ T cells and CD8+ T cells from peripheral blood were sorted into separate populations.

Sequences WSHSY (CDR1) and SAAADI (CDR2) are obtained from the germline V gene. Including cysteine and phenylalanine, the CDR3 has 12 amino acids. Of the read, only the CDR3 DNA is kept; its 36 bases are in frame from base 1. V is shortened by 3 bases, J by 5 bases, and the region joining them spans 8 bases. The rearranged segments are TRBV10-2 and TRBJ2-7, with the D gene too uncertain to name. The source of this sequence is an adult with an advanced solid tumor such as melanoma, head and neck, liver or kidney cancer. The sample here was CD4+ or CD8+ T cells sorted from blood, taken in a trial of the OX40 agonist ivuxolimab. This receptor has the CDR3 CASSEFGDEQYF. The base sequence is TGCGCCAGCAGTGAATTTGGGGACGAGCAGTACTTC.